These T cell receptor beta chains were read from a single sample in a study of cytomegalovirus exposure and HLA in healthy donors. Only in-frame clones appear in the TCRdb table, and some are missing; sequencing was by immunoSEQ multiplex PCR. The profile shows about 130,000 clones, around 76% of them singletons. Specimen: PBMCs. Receptors originate from a male donor in good health and CMV-seronegative. CDR3s include the opening cysteine and the closing phenylalanine or tryptophan. A D gene is named only where the DNA matches it firmly. The listing skips clone size in some rows; elsewhere it reads once, few, many or a size class.

>.|TRBD2|TRBV29-1|14|TRBJ2-7
TGCAGCGTGGCCGGGACTAGGGGAGTAGACGAGCAGTACTTC
CSVAGTRGVDEQYF
>.|.|TRBV12-5|16|TRBJ2-1
TGTGCTAGTGGTTTGGCTACGGCGGGGTACTACAATGAGCAGTTCTTC
CASGLATAGYYNEQFF
>.|TRBD2|TRBV6-6|16|TRBJ2-2
TGTGCCAGCAGTTACTTAACTAGCGGGAACTCTGGGGAGCTGTTTTTT
CASSYLTSGNSGELFF
>.|TRBD1|TRBV6-5|15|TRBJ2-1
TGTGCCAGCAGTTACTCGGGGACAGGGTTTTTTGAGCAGTTCTTC
CASSYSGTGFFEQFF
>few|TRBD2|TRBV13|21|TRBJ2-3
TGTGCCAGCAGCCCGCCCCCGGGACTAGCGGGAGAAGACACTAGCACAGATACGCAGTATTTT
CASSPPPGLAGEDTSTDTQYF
>.|.|TRBV27|15|TRBJ1-5
TGTGCCAGCAGACGAGGGAGGAGTGCCAATCAGCCCCAGCATTTT
CASRRGRSANQPQHF
>.|.|TRBV2|14|TRBJ2-7
TGTGCCAGCAGTGATGCAAGGAGCTCTTACGAGCAGTACTTC
CASSDARSSYEQYF
>.|.|TRBV7-9|14|TRBJ2-1
TGTGCCAGCCGGCGGGCGGAACCCTACAATGAGCAGTTCTTC
CASRRAEPYNEQFF
>.|.|TRBV21-1|16|TRBJ1-2
TGTGCCAGCAGCAAAGATACAGCCAAGCCCTACTATGGCTACACCTTC
CASSKDTAKPYYGYTF
>once|.|TRBV28|16|TRBJ2-7
TGTGCCAGCAGTTTACTGGGAGCGGGCGGTCTCTACGAGCAGTACTTC
CASSLLGAGGLYEQYF
>.|.|TRBV28|15|TRBJ1-4
TGTGCCAGCAGTGCCGGGGGGCCAACTAATGAAAAACTGTTTTTT
CASSAGGPTNEKLFF
>.|TRBD1|TRBV7-9|15|TRBJ1-5
TGTGCCAGCAGCCCGGACAGGGGAGGCAATCAGCCCCAGCATTTT
CASSPDRGGNQPQHF
>.|.|TRBV2|14|TRBJ2-3
TGTGCCAGCAGTGATACAGGGGAGGCAGATACGCAGTATTTT
CASSDTGEADTQYF
>.|.|TRBV7-9|19|TRBJ2-1
TGTTCCAGCAGCTCAACACTGAGAGCTAGAGGGGGTGAGGTCAATGAGCAGTTCTTC
CSSSSTLRARGGEVNEQFF
>.|.|TRBV5-1|13|TRBJ2-2
TGCGCCAGCAGCTCGCTAGCAACCGGGGAGCTGTTTTTT
CASSSLATGELFF
>few|TRBD1|TRBV19|22|TRBJ2-2
TGTGCCAGTAGTCCCTGGGGGACAGGTATTATGACTAGAAGACACCATGAAGGGGAGCTGTTTTTT
CASSPWGTGIMTRRHHEGELFF
>.|.|TRBV7-2|15|TRBJ1-1
TGTGCCAGCAGCCCAGACAGGTTAAAGAACACTGAAGCTTTCTTT
CASSPDRLKNTEAFF
>.|TRBD1|TRBV9|13|TRBJ1-2
TGTGCCAGCAGCACCAGGGGGCTAGGAGGCTACACCTTC
CASSTRGLGGYTF
>.|TRBD2|TRBV27|14|TRBJ2-3
TGTGCCAGCAGTAAGACTAGCACCACAGATACGCAGTATTTT
CASSKTSTTDTQYF
>.|TRBD1|TRBV5-4|14|TRBJ2-1
TGTGCCAGCAGCAGGACAGGGTTCGACAATGAGCAGTTCTTC
CASSRTGFDNEQFF
>once|.|TRBV14|15|TRBJ2-5
TGTGCCAGCAGCCAAATGCTAGCGATTCGAGAGACCCAGTACTTC
CASSQMLAIRETQYF
>.|TRBD1|TRBV29-1|13|TRBJ2-1
TGCAGCGCCGGCGCGACAGGGGCGAATGAGCAGTTCTTC
CSAGATGANEQFF
>.|.|TRBV2|14|TRBJ1-1
TGTGCCAGCAGGAGGACAGACGTGAACACTGAAGCTTTCTTT
CASRRTDVNTEAFF
>once|TRBD1|TRBV7-2|14|TRBJ1-2
TGTGCCAGCACCCAGGGGGGATCTGGCTATGGCTACACCTTC
CASTQGGSGYGYTF
>.|.|TRBV4-2|13|TRBJ1-5
TGTGCCAGCAGCCAAGATGCGGATCAGCCCCAGCATTTT
CASSQDADQPQHF
>.|.|TRBV10-2|14|TRBJ2-3
TGCGCCAGCAGGACTGTGGCCGCTACAGATACGCAGTATTTT
CASRTVAATDTQYF
>few|TRBD1|TRBV7-3|18|TRBJ2-6
TGTGCCAGCAGCTCACAGGGGACAGGGATCTCTGGGGCCAACGTCCTGACTTTC
CASSSQGTGISGANVLTF
>.|.|TRBV6-4|11|TRBJ2-5
TGTGCCAGCAGTGACCGGGAGACCCAGTACTTC
CASSDRETQYF
>.|TRBD2|TRBV12-5|16|TRBJ2-2
TGTGCTAGTGGTTTTGTAGCGGGAGCGAACACCGGGGAGCTGTTTTTT
CASGFVAGANTGELFF
>.|.|TRBV2|15|TRBJ2-7
TGTGCCAGCAGTGTTTCAGTCTTGGTTTTTCCCGAGCAGTACTTC
CASSVSVLVFPEQYF
>.|.|TRBV7-2|12|TRBJ2-3
TGTGCCAGCAGCACCTACACAGATACGCAGTATTTT
CASSTYTDTQYF
>.|TRBD2|TRBV4-3|18|TRBJ2-1
TGCGCCAGCAGCCAATCCTGGGGGGGCGGGGGGACCTACAATGAGCAGTTCTTC
CASSQSWGGGGTYNEQFF
>.|TRBD1|TRBV2|14|TRBJ2-7
TGTGCCAGCAATTCCAGGGACAGGCCGTACGAGCAGTACTTC
CASNSRDRPYEQYF
>once|.|TRBV6-1|12|TRBJ2-3
TGTGCCAGCAGCCCAGGGACAGATACGCAGTATTTT
CASSPGTDTQYF
>.|TRBD2|TRBV4-3|17|TRBJ2-1
TGCGCCAGCAGCCAAGATCCAGCGGGGGGGCTTATAAATGAGCAGTTCTTC
CASSQDPAGGLINEQFF
>once|.|TRBV29-1|13|TRBJ2-6
TGCAGCGTAGGGGGAACTGGGGCCAACGTCCTGACTTTC
CSVGGTGANVLTF
>.|.|TRBV7-2|15|TRBJ2-1
TGTGCCAGCAGCTTGACTGCAGGGGGGAGAAATGAGCAGTTCTTC
CASSLTAGGRNEQFF
>.|TRBD2|TRBV5-4|14|TRBJ2-3
TGTGCCAGCAGCTTGAGCGGGATCACAGATACGCAGTATTTT
CASSLSGITDTQYF
>.|TRBD1|TRBV9|16|TRBJ2-5
TGTGCCAGCAGCTCCAGACCGGGACAGTGGCAAGAGACCCAGTACTTC
CASSSRPGQWQETQYF
>few|.|TRBV7-9|14|TRBJ2-2
TGTTCCAGCACGGACAGCACGCAGACCGGGGAGCTGTTTTTT
CSSTDSTQTGELFF